This is a list of T cell receptor beta chains from one sample in a study of beta chain features in type 1 diabetes. Repertoires were generated with immunoSEQ multiplex PCR, while TCRdb's copy carries only in-frame clones and drops some. The sample has 150,000 to 200,000 clones, 9% seen once. The sequenced sample was central memory CD4+ T cells from blood. Receptor source: a woman aged 30 to 39 with type 1 diabetes. The CDR3 runs from the conserved cysteine through the conserved F or W. Fields, in order: V gene, clone size, J gene, D gene, CDR3 DNA, CDR3 protein. The D gene is left open where the match is weak. Clone size, where shown, is once, few, many, or a class for clones that have expanded.

TRBV10-3	few	TRBJ1-1	TRBD1	TGTGCCATCACCCCGACAGGGACGGCGAACACTGAAGCTTTCTTT	CAITPTGTANTEAFF
TRBV6-5	few	TRBJ2-1	NA	TGTGCCAGCAGTTACTCGGCGGACTCCTACAATGAGCAGTTCTTC	CASSYSADSYNEQFF
TRBV9	NA	TRBJ2-4	TRBD1	TGTGCCAGCAGCGCCCTTCCCGGGACAGGGATCATTCAGTACTTC	CASSALPGTGIIQYF
TRBV4-1	NA	TRBJ2-7	NA	TGCGCCAGCAGCCAAGAGGCAACGACAGGTCCCGTTTCCTACGAGCAGTACTTC	CASSQEATTGPVSYEQYF
TRBV6-5	NA	TRBJ1-5	TRBD1	TGTGCCAGCAAAGACAGGGGAATAGGCCCCCAGCATTTT	CASKDRGIGPQHF
TRBV5-1	few	TRBJ1-5	NA	TGCGCCAGCAGCTTGTGGGCAGGGCGCAATCAGCCCCAGCATTTT	CASSLWAGRNQPQHF
TRBV5-1	NA	TRBJ2-1	TRBD2	TGCGCCAGCAGCCTGGAGGTAGCGGGGTCACTTATGAATGAGCAGTTCTTC	CASSLEVAGSLMNEQFF
TRBV6-5	NA	TRBJ2-7	TRBD1	TGTGCCAGCAGTTACTCAGACAGGGTAACCTACGAGCAGTACTTC	CASSYSDRVTYEQYF
TRBV6-1	few	TRBJ2-7	TRBD2	TGTGCCAGCAGTGAACGAACTAGCGGGAACTACGAGCAGTACTTC	CASSERTSGNYEQYF
TRBV5-6	NA	TRBJ2-5	NA	TGTGCCAGCAGCCCTCCTACGTCAGCGGGTCGAGAGACCCAGTACTTC	CASSPPTSAGRETQYF